These 21 T cell receptor beta chains were all obtained from the same sample, sequenced in a study of blood T cell repertoires in COVID-19. Using immunoSEQ multiplex PCR, the repertoire was profiled, and TCRdb retains in-frame clones only, with some absent. There are roughly 180,000 clones in the sample; about 70% occur only once, and around 8.9% lies in the top ten. The sequencing sample was made of peripheral blood. Every receptor here comes from a woman aged 45-60 years with active or convalescent COVID-19.

This chain links TRBV15 with TRBJ1-2; 9 bases agree with TRBD1. Looked up from germline, CDR1 is LNHNV and CDR2 is YYDKDF (reference sequence). V lost 3 bases and J lost 0; bases outside the gene matches: 14. The CDR3 contains 19 residues. The CDR3 is CATSSTTGGHSPSNYGYTF. CDR3 coding DNA: TGTGCCACCAGCAGCACCACAGGGGGCCACTCCCCTTCTAACTATGGCTACACCTTC.

The chain couples TRBV5-8 to TRBJ1-5, with TRBD1 matching over 7 bases. Per the germline V gene, CDR1 is SGHTS and CDR2 is YDEGEE. The trim removed 0 bases at V and 0 bases at J, leaving 9 bases unmatched. This CDR3 spans 18 amino acids. As DNA, the CDR3 is TGTGCCAGCAGCTTGGGTGGGACAGCTTTTACTAGCAATCAGCCCCAGCATTTT. Amino acids: CASSLGGTAFTSNQPQHF.

The chain couples TRBV6-5 to TRBJ1-6; no clear D. V was cut by 4 bases and J by 8 bases, with 6 bases left in between. Germline V gene sequence: CDR1 MNHEY, CDR2 SVGAGI. The length of the CDR3 is 12 residues. In nucleotides, the CDR3 is TGTGCCAGCAGTTCTTCTGATTCACCCCTCCACTTT. Translated, it gives CASSSSDSPLHF.

The chain has TRBV29-1 and TRBJ1-2, with D uncertain. The CDR3 is 13 residues long. V gave up 2 bases and J gave up 6 bases, with 13 bases separating them. Germline CDR1 and CDR2: SQVTM and ANQGSEA. The CDR3 here is CSVENSAFNGYTF. The CDR3 bases are TGCAGCGTTGAAAACAGTGCTTTTAATGGCTACACCTTC.

This clone has only a few counts. The chain has TRBV2 and TRBJ2-3; 10 nucleotides agree with TRBD2. Unmatched junction bases numbered 13, after V lost 10 bases and J lost 0 bases. The CDR3 spans 17 residues. CDR1 is SNHLY, CDR2 FYNNEI, per germline. CDR3 in amino acids: CATRRGGTSDSTDTQYF. The CDR3 DNA reads TGTGCCACCAGGAGAGGGGGGACTAGCGACAGCACAGATACGCAGTATTTT.

This clone was detected once. The J gene is TRBJ2-1, the V gene TRBV6-5; 12 nucleotides agree with TRBD1. The CDR3 loop spans 15 amino acids. CDR1 is MNHEY and CDR2 is SVGAGI in the germline V gene. The J segment lost 9 bases and the V segment lost 6 bases, leaving 9 bases of the junction unmatched. The DNA for the CDR3 is TGTGCCAGCAGCCGCGGGACAGGGGGCTTGGTTGAGCAGTTCTTC. It yields the protein CASSRGTGGLVEQFF.

The V gene is TRBV5-4, the J gene TRBJ2-1; 8 positions match TRBD1. Germline CDR1 is SGHNT and CDR2 is YYREEE (reference sequence). CDR3 length equals 16 residues. Trimming removed 0 bases from V and 4 bases from J; junction bases left unmatched: 6. The chain's CDR3 is CASSLGGQVHYNEQFF. The CDR3 nucleotides read TGTGCCAGCAGCTTGGGGGGACAGGTACATTACAATGAGCAGTTCTTC.

The genes are TRBV6-5 and TRBJ1-2; D call uncertain. CDR3 size: 14 residues. Germline assignment: CDR1 MNHEY and CDR2 SVGAGI. V was shortened by 0 bases and J by 4 bases, with 9 bases between the two germline ends. The CDR3 sequence: CASSYSDTPYGYTF. In DNA form, the CDR3 reads TGTGCCAGCAGTTACTCTGACACCCCCTATGGCTACACCTTC.

This clone occurred once. This chain joins TRBV6-2 or TRBV6-3 and TRBJ2-7; D might be TRBD1 (6 bases). V shed 6 bases and J shed 2 bases, with 14 bases lying between them. The CDR3 length is 14 residues. CDR1 and CDR2 (germline): MNHEY, SVGEGT. Here the CDR3 reads CASSQTGSPYEQYF. The CDR3 region has the DNA TGTGCCAGCAGCCAAACAGGGTCTCCCTACGAGCAGTACTTC.

This clone was picked up one time. V is TRBV30 and J is TRBJ1-1, with D unclear. Germline V gene data show CDR1 as GTSNPN and CDR2 as SVGIG (reference sequence). This CDR3 is 12 amino acids long. V gave up 5 bases and J gave up 0 bases, with 7 bases separating them. CDR3 DNA: TGTGCCTGGGGAGTCATGAACACTGAAGCTTTCTTT. This gives the protein CAWGVMNTEAFF. The full variable domain, completed using reference TRBV30 and TRBJ1-1, is SQTIHQWPATLVQPVGSPLSLECTVEGTSNPNLYWYRQAAGRGLQLLFYSVGIGQISSEVPQNLSASRPQDRQFILSSKKLLLSDSGFYLCAWGVMNTEAFFGQGTRLTVV.

The chain couples TRBV30 to TRBJ2-5; D remains ambiguous. V was clipped by 1 base and J by 5 bases, with 14 bases between them. Per the germline V gene, CDR1 is GTSNPN and CDR2 is SVGIG (reference sequence). CDR3 size: 14 residues. CDR3 DNA: TGTGCCTGGAGTGATCTGCCCTGGCTGGAGACCCAGTACTTC. This gives the protein CAWSDLPWLETQYF.

The CDR3 is CAWSNNLRTGELFF. CDR3 coding DNA: TGTGCCTGGAGTAACAACCTCCGCACCGGGGAGCTGTTTTTT. J is TRBJ2-2 and V is TRBV30; no clear D. Trimming removed 2 bases from V and 4 bases from J, with 11 bases in between. The CDR3 loop spans 14 amino acids. Germline CDR1 reads GTSNPN; CDR2 reads SVGIG (reference sequence).

There are a few counts of this clone. A much larger clone is a single base away; this may be a read error. This sample also contains other DNA sequences that code for the same CDR3. The CDR3 region has the DNA TGTGCCAGCAGTTTACGGGGTGAGCAGTTCTTC. The encoded protein is CASSLRGEQFF. The chain employs TRBV28 and TRBJ2-1, with D tentatively TRBD2 (5 bases). V lost 2 bases and J lost 9, with 5 bases in between. The CDR3 covers 11 residues. The germline V gene encodes CDR1 MDHEN and CDR2 SYDVKM.

The chain combines TRBV5-1 with TRBJ1-2, with 12 nucleotides matching TRBD1. V trimming: 5 bases; J trimming: 8 bases; junction bases outside the gene matches: 10. The CDR3 runs to 15 residues. Germline values: CDR1 SGHRS, CDR2 YFSETQ. CDR3 in amino acids: CASSKGDRGPGGYTF. Here the CDR3 DNA reads TGCGCCAGCAGTAAAGGGGACAGGGGGCCAGGCGGCTACACCTTC. The full variable domain, rest sourced from reference TRBV5-1 and TRBJ1-2, is KAGVTQTPRYLIKTRGQQVTLSCSPISGHRSVSWYQQTPGQGLQFLFEYFSETQRNKGNFPGRFSGRQFSNSRSEMNVSTLELGDSALYLCASSKGDRGPGGYTFGSGTRLTVV.

The V call is TRBV6-6, the J call TRBJ2-7; perhaps TRBD2 as D (5 bases). The CDR3 spans 13 residues. The germline CDR1 and CDR2 sequences are MNHNY and SVGAGI (reference sequence). V was trimmed by 10 bases and J by 6 bases, leaving 19 bases between them. CDR3 coding DNA: TGTGCCACTTATCATGCAGTCCGGGGCGAGCAGTACTTC. Translating gives CATYHAVRGEQYF.

The rearrangement uses TRBV9 and TRBJ1-1, with 10 bases fitting TRBD1. J was trimmed by 3 bases and V by 5 bases; bases with no gene match: 4. In germline, CDR1 is SGDLS, CDR2 YYNGEE. This CDR3 comprises 14 residues. The CDR3 reads CASSRQGADTEAFF. The CDR3 region has the DNA TGTGCCAGCAGTCGACAGGGGGCTGACACTGAAGCTTTCTTT. Full variable domain (rest looked up from reference TRBV9 and TRBJ1-1): DSGVTQTPKHLITATGQRVTLRCSPRSGDLSVYWYQQSLDQGLQFLIQYYNGEERAKGNILERFSAQQFPDLHSELNLSSLELGDSALYFCASSRQGADTEAFFGQGTRLTVV.

The V gene is TRBV27, the J gene TRBJ2-1; the match to TRBD1 covers 7 bases. The CDR3 is 17 residues long. Germline CDR1 is MNHEY and CDR2 is SMNVEV (reference sequence). V lost 0 bases, J lost 1 base, and 6 bases stayed unmatched. DNA for the CDR3: TGTGCCAGCAGTTTATCCCCGACAGGGTGGTCCTACAATGAGCAGTTCTTC. Protein product: CASSLSPTGWSYNEQFF.

In its sample, this clone was seen once. The J gene is TRBJ1-6, the V gene TRBV2, with 10 bases lining up with TRBD1. Germline assignment: CDR1 SNHLY and CDR2 FYNNEI. The CDR3 is 15 residues long. V was clipped by 3 bases and J by 9 bases; unmatched bases: 5. The DNA of the CDR3 is TGTGCCAGCAGTGAGGGGACAGGGGAAGCTTCACCCCTCCACTTT. Translation: CASSEGTGEASPLHF.

This clone was recorded once. V usage is TRBV7-2 and J usage is TRBJ2-5, with 13 bases that match TRBD2. Per germline, CDR1 SGHTA and CDR2 FQGNSA. This CDR3 region has 16 residues. V shed 5 bases, J shed 0 bases, and the junction held 3 bases outside the gene matches. CDR3 DNA: TGTGCCAGCAGCCTAGGACTAGCGGGGGACCAAGAGACCCAGTACTTC. Translating it yields CASSLGLAGDQETQYF.

This clone was seen at least ten times. The genes are TRBV5-1 and TRBJ1-4; 7 positions match TRBD1. The CDR3 runs to 17 residues. V lost 0 bases and J lost 0; bases outside the gene matches: 5. Germline CDR1 reads SGHRS; CDR2 reads YFSETQ. The CDR3 loop reads CASSLGTGPATNEKLFF. CDR3 bases: TGCGCCAGCAGCTTGGGGACAGGACCTGCAACTAATGAAAAACTGTTTTTT.

V and J are TRBV6-5 and TRBJ1-1; maybe TRBD1 (6 bases). CDR3 size: 15 residues. Trimming left V 6 bases short and J 2 bases short, with 16 bases between. Per germline, CDR1 MNHEY and CDR2 SVGAGI. CDR3 sequence (DNA): TGTGCCAGCAGGGACCGGGGAGGGGGAAACACTGAAGCTTTCTTT. Protein sequence: CASRDRGGGNTEAFF.